These 8 T cell receptor beta chains were sequenced from one sample in a study of T cell responses to AZD1222 COVID-19 vaccine. Libraries were prepared by immunoSEQ multiplex PCR; TCRdb keeps only in-frame clonotypes and omits some of them. This repertoire shows roughly 150,000 clones, 85% to 95% found once; its top ten account for 4.5% to 5.5%. This specimen was peripheral blood, taken on day 0 of AZD1222 vaccination. These receptors originate from an adult in good health.

This clone was recorded once. CDR3 in amino acids: CASSAMDEQFF. The CDR3 bases are TGTGCCAGCTCGGCGATGGATGAGCAGTTCTTC. J is TRBJ2-1 and V is TRBV18; D not resolved. CDR1 KGHSH and CDR2 LQKENI come from the germline V gene. The CDR3 sequence is 11 residues long. V dropped 6 bases and J dropped 8 bases, with 8 bases sitting between them.

The chain has TRBV2 and TRBJ2-7; 8 nucleotides match TRBD1. The germline V gene has CDR1 SNHLY and CDR2 FYNNEI. CDR3 length: 13 amino acids. Trimming cost V 5 bases and J 5 bases; bases outside gene matches: 5. The CDR3 bases are TGTGCCAGCAGTATGACAGGGGTCCACGAGCAGTACTTC. Translated: CASSMTGVHEQYF.

This chain links TRBV7-6 with TRBJ2-1; 9 nucleotides align to TRBD1. The CDR3 runs to 15 residues. The V segment lost 5 bases and the J segment 6 bases; nucleotides outside the gene matches: 8. The germline gives CDR1 SGHVS, CDR2 FNYEAQ. Here the CDR3 DNA reads TGTGCCAGCAGCAATCGACAGGGGGGAAGCAATGAGCAGTTCTTC. It is translated as CASSNRQGGSNEQFF. The variable domain in full, with the rest retrieved from reference TRBV7-6 and TRBJ2-1, is GAGVSQSPRYKVTKRGQDVALRCDPISGHVSLYWYRQALGQGPEFLTYFNYEAQQDKSGLPNDRFSAERPEGSISTLTIQRTEQRDSAMYRCASSNRQGGSNEQFFGPGTRLTVL.

Remarks on this clone: Because the CDR3's place on the DNA is in doubt, the DNA is left out and the CDR3 is given as listed by TCRdb. V usage is TRBV30 and J usage is TRBJ2-7; the table's TRBD1 call for D was not verified on the DNA. From its first to its last residue, the CDR3 has 10 amino acids. Germline CDR1 GTSNPN, CDR2 SVGIG (reference sequence). The CDR3 spells CAWGTGSEYF.

This rearrangement joins TRBV6-2 or TRBV6-3 to TRBJ2-1; 9 bases map to TRBD2. Germline V gene sequence: CDR1 MNHEY, CDR2 SVGEGT. The CDR3 has 15 amino acids. The J segment lost 7 bases and the V segment lost 1 base, leaving 5 bases of the junction unmatched. This CDR3 is CASSYLSGGRNEQFF. For the CDR3, the DNA is TGTGCCAGCAGTTACTTAAGCGGGGGGCGAAATGAGCAGTTCTTC.

V and J are TRBV7-8 and TRBJ2-7, with 9 bases fitting TRBD1. Germline V gives CDR1 SGHVS, CDR2 FQNEAQ. Germline trimming cut 7 bases from V and 6 bases from J; bases unmatched to any gene: 10. The CDR3 length is 14 residues. The CDR3 region is CASTETGGQAEQYF. The CDR3 DNA sequence: TGTGCCAGCACCGAGACAGGGGGTCAGGCCGAGCAGTACTTC.

The V and J genes are TRBV29-1 and TRBJ2-3; 9 bases match TRBD1. Germline V gene data show CDR1 as SQVTM and CDR2 as ANQGSEA. J gave up 3 bases and V 4 bases, and 5 bases lay outside the gene matches. CDR3 length: 14 residues. The DNA of the CDR3 is TGCAGCGTTGCGGGACAGGGTTCTACAGATACGCAGTATTTT. The encoded protein is CSVAGQGSTDTQYF.

The rearrangement joins TRBV20-1 to TRBJ1-3, with no clear D. V dropped 3 bases and J dropped 4 bases, with 13 bases sitting between them. The CDR3 is made up of 14 amino acids. Germline V lookup: CDR1 DFQATT, CDR2 SNEGSKA (reference sequence). The CDR3 loop reads CSASPIGIGNTIYF. CDR3 bases: TGCAGTGCTAGTCCCATCGGAATAGGAAACACCATATATTTT.